The 7 T cell receptor beta chains reported below all come from one sample, sequenced in a study of blood T cell repertoires in COVID-19. TCRdb's copy holds only in-frame clones and misses some; the assay was immunoSEQ multiplex PCR. The table has roughly 14,000 clones, 86% seen once; the top ten hold 50% to 60%. Sequenced material: peripheral blood. The source is a man aged 60 to 75 with acute or convalescent COVID-19.

This chain links TRBV28 with TRBJ1-2; 8 bases map to TRBD1. V lost 10 bases, J lost 2 bases, and 9 bases stayed unmatched. Germline V gene lookup returns CDR1 MDHEN and CDR2 SYDVKM. This CDR3 is built from 14 residues. The CDR3 DNA reads as TGTGCCACCACGGACAGGGTCTTCAACTATGGCTACACCTTC. It specifies CATTDRVFNYGYTF.

The chain uses TRBV3-1 (or the pseudogene TRBV3-2) and TRBJ2-3; TRBD2 matches 12 bases. Germline V gene lookup returns CDR1 LGHDT and CDR2 YNNKEL (reference sequence). The CDR3 runs to 17 residues. Germline trimming cut 5 bases from V and 5 bases from J; bases unmatched to any gene: 11. The chain's CDR3 is CASSRGEASGGVDTQYF. The CDR3 coding sequence is TGTGCCAGCAGCAGAGGGGAGGCTAGCGGGGGGGTAGATACGCAGTATTTT.

This chain links TRBV30 with TRBJ2-3, with 8 positions matching TRBD1. The CDR3 spans 12 residues. The germline V gene has CDR1 GTSNPN and CDR2 SVGIG (reference sequence). V dropped 7 bases and J dropped 4; count of bases not matched to a gene: 4. CDR3 sequence (DNA): TGTGCCTCCGGACAGGGAGCAGATACGCAGTATTTT. Amino acid sequence: CASGQGADTQYF.

The rearrangement links TRBV11-2 to TRBJ2-3; no clear D gene. Per the germline V gene, CDR1 is SGHAT and CDR2 is FQNNGV. This CDR3 has 14 residues. V lost 3 bases to trimming and J lost 9 bases, with 16 bases between them. CDR3: CASSFPPLVETQYF. The DNA for the CDR3 is TGTGCCAGCAGCTTCCCTCCTCTAGTGGAGACGCAGTATTTT. The entire variable domain, with the rest obtained from reference TRBV11-2 and TRBJ2-3, is as follows: EAGVAQSPRYKIIEKRQSVAFWCNPISGHATLYWYQQILGQGPKLLIQFQNNGVVDDSQLPKDRFSAERLKGVDSTLKIQPAKLEDSAVYLCASSFPPLVETQYFGPGTRLTVL.

This clone appeared a single time. This chain links TRBV19 with TRBJ2-5; 14 positions match TRBD2. V trimming: 7 bases; J trimming: 3 bases; junction bases outside the gene matches: 4. The CDR3 sequence is 15 residues long. Germline loops: CDR1 LNHDA, CDR2 SQIVND (reference sequence). CDR3 bases: TGTGCCAGTATTGGGACTAGCGGGGGCGAAGAGACCCAGTACTTC. This translates into CASIGTSGGEETQYF.

This chain uses TRBV5-1 with TRBJ1-1; TRBD1 matches 9 bases. This CDR3 region has 15 residues. V lost 7 bases and J lost 1; bases outside the gene matches: 8. The germline CDR1 and CDR2 sequences are SGHRS and YFSETQ. CDR3 region: CASLLGTGPNTEAFF. In nucleotides, the CDR3 is TGCGCCAGCCTACTAGGGACAGGGCCGAACACTGAAGCTTTCTTT.

This clone was seen a handful of times. The CDR3 is CSVGQGANTGELFF. CDR3 in DNA: TGCAGCGTTGGCCAGGGGGCGAACACCGGGGAGCTGTTTTTT. The V and J genes are TRBV29-1 and TRBJ2-2; 7 positions match TRBD1. Germline V gene sequence: CDR1 SQVTM, CDR2 ANQGSEA. V lost 4 bases and J lost 0; bases outside the gene matches: 2. The length of the CDR3 is 14 residues.